A single sample gave rise to the 20 T cell receptor beta chains below, sequenced in a study of neurological immune-mediated disorders. Each CDR3 protein gets one entry after TCRdb re-called the 5' RACE reads with MiXCR. The sample has roughly 90,000 distinct CDR3 sequences, under 4.5% seen once; the top ten hold around 3.1%. Input material: PBMCs. The source of these receptors is a woman in her fifties or sixties with multiple sclerosis.

With respect to this clonotype: Given a much more abundant clone one base away, this may be a read error. The rearrangement links TRBV20-1 to TRBJ2-1; 9 bases are a match to TRBD2. The V segment lost 6 bases and the J segment 3 bases; nucleotides outside the gene matches: 9. The CDR3 has 15 residues. The germline V gene has CDR1 DFQATT and CDR2 SNEGSKA (reference sequence). The CDR3 nucleotides are TGCAGTGCACCCCCCGGGACTAGCTACTACAATGAGCAGTTCTTC. Amino acids: CSAPPGTSYYNEQFF.

This clonotype came up a few times. This chain joins TRBV12-3 or TRBV12-4 and TRBJ1-1; 8 bases are shared with TRBD1. The CDR3 extends over 13 amino acids. After removal of 8 bases from V and 1 base from J, the junction contained 3 bases not matched to a gene. The CDR3 nucleotides are TGTGCCAGCGGGGGACAGGAGAACACTGAAGCTTTCTTT. It is translated as CASGGQENTEAFF.

This clonotype was seen ten or more times. This rearrangement joins TRBV10-3 to TRBJ2-3; 9 bases match TRBD2. Germline V gives CDR1 ENHRY, CDR2 SYGVKD. With 0 bases clipped from V and 5 bases from J, the junction kept 6 bases outside the gene matches. The CDR3 is made up of 16 amino acids. The chain's CDR3 is CAISESIAGAVDTQYF. DNA for the CDR3: TGTGCCATCAGTGAGTCAATAGCGGGGGCCGTAGATACGCAGTATTTT.

Note on this clonotype: It may be a read error: a sequence one base away is much more abundant. The chain couples TRBV7-2 to TRBJ1-2; TRBD1 matches 7 bases. There are 12 residues in the CDR3. From germline, CDR1 is SGHTA and CDR2 FQGNSA. The CDR3 DNA follows: TGTGACAGCAGCTTGGACAGGCGAGTTGCCACCTTC. This translates into CDSSLDRRVATF.

This clonotype was counted at least ten times. The V call is TRBV7-2, the J call TRBJ2-3; 14 nucleotides align to TRBD2. The CDR3 is 16 residues long. Germline CDR1 is SGHTA and CDR2 is FQGNSA. With V trimmed by 5 bases and J by 4 bases, 5 bases remained unmatched. CDR3 amino acids: CASSLTSGGAPDTQYF. Here the CDR3 DNA reads TGTGCCAGCAGCCTGACTAGCGGGGGGGCCCCAGATACGCAGTATTTT.

This clonotype has a count of ten or more. The gene calls are TRBV29-1 and TRBJ2-7, with D perhaps TRBD1 (5 bases). This CDR3 has 13 residues. Germline-derived CDR1 and CDR2 are SQVTM and ANQGSEA. V shed 7 bases and J shed 3 bases, with 16 bases lying between them. The CDR3 protein is CSAVTVTHYEQYF. The CDR3 nucleotides read TGCAGCGCTGTGACAGTGACGCACTACGAGCAGTACTTC.

This clonotype was counted at least ten times. The rearrangement uses TRBV5-1 and TRBJ2-3, with TRBD2 identical over 9 bases. The CDR3 consists of 15 residues. V dropped 4 bases and J dropped 2; count of bases not matched to a gene: 5. The germline CDR1 and CDR2 sequences are SGHRS and YFSETQ. The CDR3 DNA sequence: TGCGCCAGCAGCAGCGAGCGGGGGGACACAGATACGCAGTATTTT. This translates into CASSSERGDTDTQYF.

This clonotype was seen ten or more times. The V call is TRBV9, the J call TRBJ1-4; D uncertain. This CDR3 has 15 amino acids. Germline V gene lookup returns CDR1 SGDLS and CDR2 YYNGEE. Trimming pared 3 bases from V and 7 bases from J, leaving 16 bases between. The CDR3: CASSGLSGPGEKLFF. Written as DNA, the CDR3 is TGTGCCAGCAGCGGACTATCGGGCCCTGGTGAAAAACTGTTTTTT. Supplemented by reference TRBV9 and TRBJ1-4, the full variable domain reads DSGVTQTPKHLITATGQRVTLRCSPRSGDLSVYWYQQSLDQGLQFLIQYYNGEERAKGNILERFSAQQFPDLHSELNLSSLELGDSALYFCASSGLSGPGEKLFFGSGTQLSVL.

This clonotype has at least ten counts. V usage is TRBV7-2 and J usage is TRBJ2-3; TRBD2 agrees at 9 bases. Germline V gene lookup returns CDR1 SGHTA and CDR2 FQGNSA. CDR3 length: 17 residues. The V segment lost 3 bases and the J segment 0 bases; nucleotides outside the gene matches: 7. The CDR3 reads CASSFVAGGLSTDTQYF. The CDR3 DNA follows: TGTGCCAGCAGCTTTGTGGCGGGGGGGCTAAGCACAGATACGCAGTATTTT. Full variable domain (missing parts from reference TRBV7-2 and TRBJ2-3): GAGVSQSPSNKVTEKGKDVELRCDPISGHTALYWYRQSLGQGLEFLIYFQGNSAPDKSGLPSDRFSAERTGGSVSTLTIQRTQQEDSAVYLCASSFVAGGLSTDTQYFGPGTRLTVL.

At least ten counts were recorded for this clonotype. The gene calls are TRBV20-1 and TRBJ1-1; no clear D. CDR3 length: 14 residues. V lost 3 bases and J 1 base, leaving 12 bases between the germline ends. CDR1 is DFQATT and CDR2 is SNEGSKA in the germline V gene (reference sequence). In DNA form, the CDR3 reads TGCAGTGCTAGTCCCATCGACTGGAACACTGAAGCTTTCTTT. This encodes CSASPIDWNTEAFF.

This clonotype was observed many times. CDR3 residues: CSARDLQSSGANVLTF. CDR3 nucleotides: TGCAGTGCTAGGGACCTGCAAAGTTCTGGGGCCAACGTCCTGACTTTC. The J gene is TRBJ2-6, the V gene TRBV20-1, with D unresolved. Trimming removed 3 bases from V and 1 base from J, with 13 bases in between. Germline CDR1 and CDR2: DFQATT and SNEGSKA (reference sequence). The CDR3 extends over 16 amino acids.

This clonotype was seen repeatedly, ten times or more. The gene calls are TRBV4-3 and TRBJ1-4; TRBD1 aligns across 7 bases. V was clipped by 4 bases and J by 0 bases; unmatched bases: 5. Germline V lookup: CDR1 LGHNA, CDR2 YSLEER. CDR3 length: 16 residues. This CDR3 reads CASSRGTETTNEKLFF. CDR3 DNA sequence: TGCGCCAGCAGCCGGGGGACAGAGACAACTAATGAAAAACTGTTTTTT.

In this sample, this clonotype turned up many times. The V call is TRBV19, the J call TRBJ2-7, with D hard to call. The V gene lost 4 bases and the J gene lost 3 bases, with 13 bases spanning the gap. The CDR3 totals 14 residues. Germline V gives CDR1 LNHDA, CDR2 SQIVND (reference sequence). The CDR3 bases are TGTGCCAGTAGTAGATCACTGCGTGGCTACGAGCAGTACTTC. It encodes CASSRSLRGYEQYF.

The sample holds many counts of this clonotype. The CDR3 loop reads CASSWGGGGQETQYF. CDR3 sequence (DNA): TGTGCCAGCAGCTGGGGGGGGGGTGGCCAAGAGACCCAGTACTTC. The chain employs TRBV7-2 and TRBJ2-5; TRBD2 matches at 7 bases. Per germline, CDR1 SGHTA and CDR2 FQGNSA. This CDR3 comprises 15 residues. With V trimmed by 4 bases and J by 1 base, 6 bases remained unmatched. The variable domain in full, completed from reference TRBV7-2 and TRBJ2-5, reads GAGVSQSPSNKVTEKGKDVELRCDPISGHTALYWYRQSLGQGLEFLIYFQGNSAPDKSGLPSDRFSAERTGGSVSTLTIQRTQQEDSAVYLCASSWGGGGQETQYFGPGTRLLVL.

Many counts were recorded for this clonotype. This chain uses TRBV7-8 with TRBJ2-2; 7 nucleotides align to TRBD2. Germline CDR1 reads SGHVS; CDR2 reads FQNEAQ. This CDR3 comprises 19 residues. V lost 5 bases and J lost 4; bases outside the gene matches: 19. The CDR3 DNA is TGTGCCAGCAGCCGACTGGGGGGGAGTGGTACCCCGGGCACCGGGGAGCTGTTTTTT. Protein product: CASSRLGGSGTPGTGELFF.

This clonotype was observed many times. This chain connects TRBV7-9 to TRBJ1-1, with D possibly being TRBD1 (5 bases). The germline V gene has CDR1 SEHNR and CDR2 FQNEAQ (reference sequence). The CDR3 runs to 17 residues. V lost 5 bases and J 0 bases, leaving 19 bases between the germline ends. This CDR3 is CASSPRGARGLNTEAFF. DNA for the CDR3: TGTGCCAGCAGCCCCCGTGGGGCAAGAGGGTTGAACACTGAAGCTTTCTTT. Full variable domain (remainder filled in from reference TRBV7-9 and TRBJ1-1): DTGVSQNPRHKITKRGQNVTFRCDPISEHNRLYWYRQTLGQGPEFLTYFQNEAQLEKSRLLSDRFSAERPKGSFSTLEIQRTEQGDSAMYLCASSPRGARGLNTEAFFGQGTRLTVV.

This clonotype was picked up a small number of times. The chain carries TRBV7-2 and TRBJ2-4; 8 positions agree with TRBD1. The CDR3 sequence is 15 residues long. V was clipped by 5 bases and J by 8 bases; unmatched bases: 11. The V gene's germline CDR1 is SGHTA and CDR2 FQGNSA. The CDR3 loop reads CASSPSRDRPHIQYF. CDR3 nucleotide sequence: TGTGCCAGCAGCCCGTCCCGGGACAGGCCCCACATTCAGTACTTC.

Ten or more counts support this clonotype. V and J are TRBV5-1 and TRBJ2-3; 11 bases map to TRBD1. The CDR3 sequence is 15 residues long. The V gene's germline CDR1 is SGHRS and CDR2 YFSETQ. Unmatched junction bases numbered 10, after V lost 9 bases and J lost 4 bases. CDR3 in amino acids: CATCRGQGASDTQYF. Written as DNA, the CDR3 is TGCGCCACCTGCCGCGGACAGGGGGCATCAGATACGCAGTATTTT.

Only a few counts were recorded for this clonotype. The J gene is TRBJ1-5, the V gene TRBV20-1; 7 bases agree with TRBD1. The CDR3 is made up of 14 amino acids. The J segment lost 7 bases and the V segment lost 3 bases, leaving 9 bases of the junction unmatched. The germline gives CDR1 DFQATT, CDR2 SNEGSKA (reference sequence). CDR3 bases: TGCAGTGCTAGTCCACGACAGGGAGACCAGCCCCAGCATTTT. Translation: CSASPRQGDQPQHF.

This rearrangement joins TRBV29-1 to TRBJ2-4; D perhaps matches TRBD2 (6 bases). CDR1 SQVTM and CDR2 ANQGSEA come from the germline V gene. The CDR3 is 12 residues long. V was clipped by 7 bases and J by 1 base, with 8 bases between them. As DNA, the CDR3 is TGCAGCGCGGGGGTTGCCAAAAACATTCAGTACTTC. Residues: CSAGVAKNIQYF.